This is a list of T cell receptor beta chains from one sample in a study of blood T cell repertoires in COVID-19. Data came from immunoSEQ multiplex PCR; TCRdb stores just in-frame clones and leaves some out. Of about 410,000 clones in the sample, 80% to 90% were seen once. The material sequenced was peripheral blood. The receptors were gathered from a woman under 40 with active or convalescent COVID-19. Each CDR3 is given with its conserved first and last residue. The order of the fields is V gene, clone size, D gene, J gene, CDR3 DNA, CDR3 protein. D genes are given only for firm matches. Clone size is shown for a subset of rows, as once, few, many or a class of expanded clone.

TRBV6-5	NA	TRBD1	TRBJ1-2	TGTGCCAGCAGATTAGACTTGACAGGGGGAAGTGGCTACACCTTC	CASRLDLTGGSGYTF
TRBV5-4	NA	NA	TRBJ1-2	TGTGCCAGCAGCTCTAACTCTGGCTACACCTTC	CASSSNSGYTF
TRBV10-3	NA	NA	TRBJ1-1	TGTGCCATCGAGGTACGGTGGCTGCGCACTGAAGCTTTCTTT	CAIEVRWLRTEAFF
TRBV6-1	NA	NA	TRBJ1-5	TGTGCCAGCAGTGATTTCGGAGGTTCTAGCAATCAGCCCCAGCATTTT	CASSDFGGSSNQPQHF
TRBV19	NA	TRBD1	TRBJ1-1	TGTGCCAGTAGGTCGACAGGGGACTTCACTGAAGCTTTCTTT	CASRSTGDFTEAFF
TRBV6-5	NA	TRBD1	TRBJ2-5	TGTGCCAGCAACCCAGACAGGGATAAAGAGACCCAGTACTTC	CASNPDRDKETQYF
TRBV14	NA	NA	TRBJ1-3	TGTGCCAGCAGCCGAGGCTGGAACACCATATATTTT	CASSRGWNTIYF
TRBV6-5	few	TRBD1	TRBJ2-1	TGTGCCAGCAGTTACTCGGTTACAGGGGTGAATGAGCAGTTCTTC	CASSYSVTGVNEQFF
TRBV4-1	NA	NA	TRBJ1-4	TGCGCCACCCTGGGGGGGGAGTGGGAAAAACTGTTTTTT	CATLGGEWEKLFF
TRBV19	NA	NA	TRBJ1-2	TGTGCCAGTAGTATAGCACAGCTCCCTGGCTACACCTTC	CASSIAQLPGYTF
TRBV11-2	NA	NA	TRBJ2-1	TGTGCCAGCAGCTTAGCGGGGAGGTCCAATGAGCAGTTCTTC	CASSLAGRSNEQFF
TRBV25-1	NA	NA	TRBJ1-6	TGTGCCAGCAGTGATCCCGGGGTTTCACCCCTCCACTTT	CASSDPGVSPLHF
TRBV15	NA	NA	TRBJ2-7	TGTGCCACCAGCAGAGATCTCGGGGACGAGCAGTACTTC	CATSRDLGDEQYF
TRBV6-5	NA	NA	TRBJ1-1	TGTGCCAGCAGTCCCTGGGGAGCACAGAACACTGAAGCTTTCTTT	CASSPWGAQNTEAFF
TRBV30	NA	TRBD1	TRBJ1-2	TGTGCCTTACCGCGGACAGGGGGCCAGAACTATGGCTACACCTTC	CALPRTGGQNYGYTF
TRBV18	NA	NA	TRBJ1-2	TGTGCCAGCTCACCAGCAGGGGCTACTAACTATGGCTACACCTTC	CASSPAGATNYGYTF
TRBV5-1	NA	TRBD1	TRBJ1-5	TGCGCCAGCAGCTACGGGACAGGGGGCTTTGGCAATCAGCCCCAGCATTTT	CASSYGTGGFGNQPQHF
TRBV27	once	NA	TRBJ2-7	TGTGCCAGCAGTTTAACAGATACCTACGAGCAGTACTTC	CASSLTDTYEQYF
TRBV10-3	NA	TRBD1	TRBJ1-3	TGTGCCATCACCCAACCGGGACAGGGGGGAAACACCATATATTTT	CAITQPGQGGNTIYF
TRBV7-8	NA	NA	TRBJ1-4	TGTGCCAGCAGCTTAACAGAATCTAATGAAAAACTGTTTTTT	CASSLTESNEKLFF
TRBV12-3/TRBV12-4	few	NA	TRBJ1-5	TGTGCCAGCAGTTTAGGGAGAGATCAGCCCCAGCATTTT	CASSLGRDQPQHF
TRBV20-1	NA	NA	TRBJ2-7	TGCAGTGCTCTCCGCGTCTCCGAGCAGTACTTC	CSALRVSEQYF
TRBV7-2	NA	TRBD2	TRBJ2-1	TGTGCCAGCAGCTCTACGTATGGGACTAGCGTCACCAATGAGCAGTTCTTC	CASSSTYGTSVTNEQFF
TRBV4-1	once	TRBD2	TRBJ2-1	TGCGCCAGCAGCCAAGCTCGTGGCGGGAGGGTCAATGAGCAGTTCTTC	CASSQARGGRVNEQFF
TRBV7-9	NA	TRBD1	TRBJ2-5	TGTGCCAGCAGCCCAACAGGGGACGAGACCCAGTACTTC	CASSPTGDETQYF
TRBV30	NA	NA	TRBJ1-1	TGTGCCTGGAGATTAAACAGTGTGAACACTGAAGCTTTCTTT	CAWRLNSVNTEAFF
TRBV6-1	few	TRBD1	TRBJ1-6	TGTGCCAGCAGTGCGTCTCCCCCGGACAGGGGTCGCCGTAATTCACCCCTCCACTTT	CASSASPPDRGRRNSPLHF
TRBV6-6	NA	NA	TRBJ2-5	TGTGCCAGCAGTTACCCCCTACAAGAGACCCAGTACTTC	CASSYPLQETQYF
TRBV5-6	NA	NA	TRBJ2-7	TGTGCCAGCAGCTTCGCGACTCTCGCGGACGAGCAGTACTTC	CASSFATLADEQYF
TRBV19	NA	TRBD1	TRBJ1-1	TGTGCCAGTAGTATAGGGGACAGGGGTGAAGCTTTCTTT	CASSIGDRGEAFF
TRBV7-6	NA	NA	TRBJ1-4	TGTGCCAGCAGCTCACCAGGGTTTTTAGCTAATGAAAAACTGTTTTTT	CASSSPGFLANEKLFF
TRBV7-2	NA	NA	TRBJ2-7	TGTGCCAGCAGGCCCAAAAGCGGACGGAGGGTCGAGCAGTACTTC	CASRPKSGRRVEQYF
TRBV5-1	once	TRBD1	TRBJ2-7	TGCGCCAGCAGGGCTGAGGGACAGGGGCCCTACGAGCAGTACTTC	CASRAEGQGPYEQYF
TRBV7-9	NA	TRBD2	TRBJ2-1	TGTGCCAGCAGCTTAGGCGGGGGGAGAGCCCTCAATGAGCAGTTCTTC	CASSLGGGRALNEQFF
TRBV27	once	TRBD1	TRBJ1-6	TGTGCCAGCAGTTTAGACAGGGATAATTCACCCCTCCACTTT	CASSLDRDNSPLHF
TRBV7-2	NA	NA	TRBJ1-1	TGTGCCAGCAGCTCCTTCACAGGGTTGGGGGCTGAAGCTTTCTTT	CASSSFTGLGAEAFF
TRBV5-5	NA	NA	TRBJ2-1	TGTGCCAGCAGCTTGGGCTCTCCCGAGGTAGTACAGTTCTTC	CASSLGSPEVVQFF
TRBV2	few	TRBD2	TRBJ2-7	TGTGCCAGCCTCGACCAGCGGGGGGGAAGCTACGAGCAGTACTTC	CASLDQRGGSYEQYF
TRBV10-3	once	TRBD1	TRBJ2-1	TGTGCCACCGCTGGGACAGACAATGAGCAGTTCTTC	CATAGTDNEQFF
TRBV7-9	NA	TRBD1	TRBJ2-5	TGTGCCAGCAGCTTTGGGACAGGGGGCCCACAGCGGAGACAAGAGACCCAGTACTTC	CASSFGTGGPQRRQETQYF
TRBV29-1	NA	NA	TRBJ2-6	TGCAGCGTTGAAGTTACCTCCCTCACCCCCTCGGTTACCAACGTCCTGACTTTC	CSVEVTSLTPSVTNVLTF
TRBV6-1	NA	TRBD1	TRBJ1-2	TGTGCCAGCAGTGAGTCAGGGGGCGGTCGGTATGGCTACACCTTC	CASSESGGGRYGYTF
TRBV7-9	NA	NA	TRBJ2-7	TGTGCCAGCAGCCGCCCGGGGGTAGGGAGCGAGCAGTACTTC	CASSRPGVGSEQYF
TRBV10-1	NA	NA	TRBJ2-7	TGCGCCAGCAGTGAGACAACAGGGCTCCCGCCGTACTTC	CASSETTGLPPYF
TRBV7-9	NA	NA	TRBJ2-2	TGTGCCAGCAGCCTTGGACAAGCCACCGGGGAGCTGTTTTTT	CASSLGQATGELFF
TRBV2	NA	TRBD1	TRBJ1-5	TGTGCCAGCAGGGCCGGACAGGCTAATCAGCCCCAGCATTTT	CASRAGQANQPQHF
TRBV6-2/TRBV6-3	NA	NA	TRBJ2-1	TGTGCCAGCAGTTACCGGCGAGGCGCCTACAATGAGCAGTTCTTC	CASSYRRGAYNEQFF
TRBV25-1	NA	NA	TRBJ1-6	TGTGCCAGCAGGAAATACGAGACAGTTAATTCACCCCTCCACTTT	CASRKYETVNSPLHF
TRBV5-1	NA	NA	TRBJ2-5	TGCGCCAGCAATCCTACTAGCTCCTTCCAAGAGACCCAGTACTTC	CASNPTSSFQETQYF
TRBV5-1	NA	TRBD2	TRBJ2-1	TGCGCCAGCAGCTCGACTAGCGGGGGCTACAATGAGCAGTTCTTC	CASSSTSGGYNEQFF
TRBV2	NA	NA	TRBJ1-3	TGTGCCAGCAGTGAGGTCGATGGGGGGGATACTGGAAACACCATATATTTT	CASSEVDGGDTGNTIYF
TRBV27	NA	TRBD1	TRBJ2-7	TGTGCCAGCGCGCCGGGACAGGGGGCGCGGGAGCAGTACTTC	CASAPGQGAREQYF
TRBV19	NA	NA	TRBJ1-1	TGTGCCAGTAGTGCTGGACTGGAAGCTTTCTTT	CASSAGLEAFF
TRBV7-9	NA	TRBD2	TRBJ2-3	TGTGCCAGCAGCACCACGAAGACTAGCGGGAGGGCAGCAGATACGCAGTATTTT	CASSTTKTSGRAADTQYF